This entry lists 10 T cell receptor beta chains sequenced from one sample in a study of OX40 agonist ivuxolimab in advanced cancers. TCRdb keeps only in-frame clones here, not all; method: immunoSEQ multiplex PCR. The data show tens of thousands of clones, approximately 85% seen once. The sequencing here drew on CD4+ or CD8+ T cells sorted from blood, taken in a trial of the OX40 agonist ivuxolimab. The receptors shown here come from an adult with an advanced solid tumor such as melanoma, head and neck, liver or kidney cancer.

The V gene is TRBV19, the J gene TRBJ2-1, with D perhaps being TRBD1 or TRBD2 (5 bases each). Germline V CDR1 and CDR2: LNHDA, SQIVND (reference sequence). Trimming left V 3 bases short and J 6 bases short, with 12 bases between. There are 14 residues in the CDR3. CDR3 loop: CASSIGGVVNEQFF. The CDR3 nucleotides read TGTGCCAGTAGTATTGGGGGAGTAGTCAATGAGCAGTTCTTC.

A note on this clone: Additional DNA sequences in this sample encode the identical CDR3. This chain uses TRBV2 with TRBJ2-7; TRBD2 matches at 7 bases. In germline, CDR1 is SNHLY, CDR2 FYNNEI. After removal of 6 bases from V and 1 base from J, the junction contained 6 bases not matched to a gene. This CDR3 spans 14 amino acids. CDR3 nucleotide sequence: TGTGCCAGCAGAGAGCGGGACTATTCCTACGAGCAGTACTTC. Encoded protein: CASRERDYSYEQYF. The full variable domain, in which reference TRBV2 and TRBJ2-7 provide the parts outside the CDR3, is EPEVTQTPSHQVTQMGQEVILRCVPISNHLYFYWYRQILGQKVEFLVSFYNNEISEKSEIFDDQFSVERPDGSNFTLKIRSTKLEDSAMYFCASRERDYSYEQYFGPGTRLTVT.

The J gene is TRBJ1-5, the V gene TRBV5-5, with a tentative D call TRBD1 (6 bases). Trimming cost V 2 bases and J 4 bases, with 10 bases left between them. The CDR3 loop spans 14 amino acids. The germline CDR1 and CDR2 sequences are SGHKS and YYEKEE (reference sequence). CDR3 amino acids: CASSLTRGNQPQHF. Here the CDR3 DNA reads TGTGCCAGCAGCTTAACCAGGGGTAATCAGCCCCAGCATTTT.

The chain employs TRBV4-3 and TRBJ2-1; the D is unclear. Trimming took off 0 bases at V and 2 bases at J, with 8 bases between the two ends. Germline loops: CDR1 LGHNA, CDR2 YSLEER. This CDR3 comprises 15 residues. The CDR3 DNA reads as TGCGCCAGCAGCCAAGATTGGCAGACCTACAATGAGCAGTTCTTC. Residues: CASSQDWQTYNEQFF.

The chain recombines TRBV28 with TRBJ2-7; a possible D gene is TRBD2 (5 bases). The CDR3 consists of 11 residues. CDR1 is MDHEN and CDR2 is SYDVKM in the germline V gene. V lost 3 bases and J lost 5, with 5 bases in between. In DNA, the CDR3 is TGTGCCAGCAGTTTCGGGGACGAGCAGTACTTC. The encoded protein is CASSFGDEQYF.

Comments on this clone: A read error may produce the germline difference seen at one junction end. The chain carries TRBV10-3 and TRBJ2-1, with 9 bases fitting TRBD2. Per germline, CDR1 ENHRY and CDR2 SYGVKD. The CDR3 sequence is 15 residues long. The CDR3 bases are TGTGCCAGCAGTGAAGCCAGCGGGGGGAGTAATGAGCAGTTCTTC. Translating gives CASSEASGGSNEQFF.

The CDR3 DNA reads TGTGCCAGCAGCGTCGGGACTAGTTCATACAATGAGCAGTTCTTC. Its translation: CASSVGTSSYNEQFF. The V gene is TRBV5-8, the J gene TRBJ2-1; 8 bases are a match to TRBD2. CDR1 SGHTS and CDR2 YDEGEE come from the germline V gene. The CDR3 has 15 amino acids. V dropped 4 bases and J dropped 4; count of bases not matched to a gene: 7.

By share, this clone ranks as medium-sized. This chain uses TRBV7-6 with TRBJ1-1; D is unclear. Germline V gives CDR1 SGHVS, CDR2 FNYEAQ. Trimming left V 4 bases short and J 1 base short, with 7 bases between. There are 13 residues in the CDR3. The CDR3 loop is CASSSDSNTEAFF. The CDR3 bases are TGTGCCAGCAGCTCTGACTCGAACACTGAAGCTTTCTTT.

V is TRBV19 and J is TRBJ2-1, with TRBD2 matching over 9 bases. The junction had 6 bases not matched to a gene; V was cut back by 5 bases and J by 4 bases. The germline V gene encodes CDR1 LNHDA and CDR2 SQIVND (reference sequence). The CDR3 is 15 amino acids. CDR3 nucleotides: TGTGCCAGTAGTTTGGCGGGAGGGATTTACAATGAGCAGTTCTTC. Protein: CASSLAGGIYNEQFF.

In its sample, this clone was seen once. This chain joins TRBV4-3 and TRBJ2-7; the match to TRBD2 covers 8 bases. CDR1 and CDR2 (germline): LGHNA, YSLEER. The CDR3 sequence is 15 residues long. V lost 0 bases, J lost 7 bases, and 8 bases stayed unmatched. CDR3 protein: CASSQDYGGAREQYF. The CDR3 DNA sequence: TGCGCCAGCAGCCAAGATTACGGGGGGGCAAGGGAGCAGTACTTC.